These 32 T cell receptor beta chains originate from one sample sequenced in a study of blood T cell repertoires in COVID-19. Profiled with immunoSEQ multiplex PCR; TCRdb holds only in-frame clones, not every one. There are 100,000 to 150,000 clones in the sample; approximately 88% occur only once, and about 12% lies in the top ten. The sample comprised peripheral blood. The receptors were sampled from a woman in her 30s who had recovered from COVID-19.

J is TRBJ1-2 and V is TRBV5-4; the D is unclear. The germline V gene has CDR1 SGHNT and CDR2 YYREEE (reference sequence). V was cut by 0 bases and J by 3 bases, with 6 bases left in between. The CDR3 runs to 13 residues. The CDR3 DNA reads as TGTGCCAGCAGCTTGGTGTCCGACTATGGCTACACCTTC. Its translation is CASSLVSDYGYTF.

The chain combines TRBV7-9 with TRBJ2-5; 9 bases are shared with TRBD1. The CDR3 runs to 15 residues. In germline, CDR1 is SEHNR, CDR2 FQNEAQ (reference sequence). Losses at the gene ends were 3 bases for V and 2 bases for J; bases not matched to a gene: 4. CDR3 residues: CASSFRDREQETQYF. DNA of the CDR3: TGTGCCAGCAGCTTCCGGGACAGGGAACAAGAGACCCAGTACTTC.

J is TRBJ2-7 and V is TRBV3-1 (or the pseudogene TRBV3-2); tentatively, D is TRBD2 (6 bases). The CDR3 is 14 residues long. V gave up 3 bases and J gave up 5 bases, with 14 bases separating them. Germline V CDR1 and CDR2: LGHDT, YNNKEL (reference sequence). The CDR3 protein is CASSHPGRDDEQYF. The DNA of the CDR3 is TGTGCCAGCAGCCATCCGGGGCGGGACGACGAGCAGTACTTC.

Concerning this clone itself: The junction departs from the called germline gene at one end, perhaps through a read error. The chain uses TRBV7-3 and TRBJ1-2; D ambiguous. The CDR3 has 18 amino acids. The germline V gene has CDR1 SGHTA and CDR2 FQGTGA. The CDR3 here is CASSLTSITPIMNYGYTF. CDR3 coding DNA: TGTGCCAGCAGTTTAACGTCTATTACTCCTATCATGAACTATGGCTACACCTTC.

CDR3 in amino acids: CASVGRTAFTEAFF. As DNA, the CDR3 is TGTGCCAGCGTTGGACGGACAGCTTTCACTGAAGCTTTCTTT. This chain uses TRBV27 with TRBJ1-1; D is perhaps TRBD1 (6 bases). CDR1 is MNHEY and CDR2 is SMNVEV in the germline V gene (reference sequence). V dropped 8 bases and J dropped 4 bases, with 17 bases sitting between them. CDR3 length: 14 amino acids.

The J gene is TRBJ2-5, the V gene TRBV5-4; TRBD2 might be the D (5 bases). V lost 4 bases and J 5 bases, leaving 15 bases between the germline ends. This CDR3 contains 14 residues. Germline CDR1 is SGHNT and CDR2 is YYREEE (reference sequence). Here the CDR3 DNA reads TGTGCCAGCAGCGCCGACGGGATCCGGGAGACCCAGTACTTC. Encoded protein: CASSADGIRETQYF.

This clone appeared a single time. V and J are TRBV18 and TRBJ1-5; 7 nucleotides match TRBD1. J lost 4 bases, V lost 4 bases, and 1 base had no gene match. The CDR3 is made up of 13 amino acids. Per germline, CDR1 KGHSH and CDR2 LQKENI. In DNA form, the CDR3 reads TGTGCCAGCTCACAACAGGGGAATCAGCCCCAGCATTTT. Amino acids: CASSQQGNQPQHF.

The chain has TRBV27 and TRBJ2-1, with D tentatively TRBD2 (6 bases). V lost 7 bases and J lost 8, with 12 bases in between. The CDR3 has 12 amino acids. Germline-derived CDR1 and CDR2 are MNHEY and SMNVEV (reference sequence). CDR3 DNA: TGTGCCAGCATTTCGGAGGGCGATGAGCAGTTCTTC. Residues: CASISEGDEQFF.

This clone was found once. The chain combines TRBV6-5 with TRBJ2-5, with TRBD1 matching over 9 bases. The assigned J gene may be wrong: the sequence end matches TRBJ2-7 better. Germline lookup yields CDR1 MNHEY and CDR2 SVGAGI. The CDR3 covers 15 residues. Here the CDR3 reads CASSYLPGQGYEQYF. In DNA form, the CDR3 reads TGTGCCAGCAGTTATCTCCCGGGACAGGGTTACGAGCAGTACTTC.

CDR3 nucleotide sequence: TGCGCCAGCAGCTCCGGGACACAAGAGACCCAGTACTTC. Its translation: CASSSGTQETQYF. The rearrangement joins TRBV5-1 to TRBJ2-5; maybe TRBD1 (6 bases). Deletions cut 3 bases from V and 2 bases from J, with 8 bases between. Germline V gene lookup returns CDR1 SGHRS and CDR2 YFSETQ. The CDR3 sequence is 13 residues long. Combining the CDR3 with reference TRBV5-1 and TRBJ2-5 gives the whole variable domain KAGVTQTPRYLIKTRGQQVTLSCSPISGHRSVSWYQQTPGQGLQFLFEYFSETQRNKGNFPGRFSGRQFSNSRSEMNVSTLELGDSALYLCASSSGTQETQYFGPGTRLLVL.

The chain is built from TRBV12-3 or TRBV12-4 and TRBJ1-2, with TRBD1 as a possible D gene (5 bases). This CDR3 contains 13 residues. V gave up 2 bases and J gave up 6 bases, with 10 bases separating them. The CDR3 nucleotides read TGTGCCAGCAGTTTACGCAGGGTTGATGGCTACACCTTC. Translating gives CASSLRRVDGYTF.

In this sample, this clone turned up a few times. The CDR3: CASYQGGDTQYF. In DNA form, the CDR3 reads TGTGCCAGCTATCAGGGGGGAGATACGCAGTATTTT. V and J are TRBV3-1 (or the pseudogene TRBV3-2) and TRBJ2-3, with D possibly matching TRBD1 (7 bases). Germline V gene lookup returns CDR1 LGHDT and CDR2 YNNKEL (reference sequence). This CDR3 region has 12 residues. The germline V and J ends were trimmed by 8 bases and 5 bases, with 11 bases remaining between them.

The chain is built from TRBV4-2 and TRBJ2-5, with a possible D match to TRBD2 (5 bases). V lost 1 base and J lost 3, with 12 bases in between. The CDR3 is 15 amino acids. Germline loops: CDR1 LGHNA, CDR2 YNFKEQ. The CDR3 is CASSQVLPGKETQYF. The CDR3 DNA is TGTGCCAGCAGCCAAGTTCTCCCGGGGAAAGAGACCCAGTACTTC.

The genes are TRBV27 and TRBJ1-2; D is perhaps TRBD1 (6 bases). The CDR3 sequence is 16 residues long. Deletions cut 5 bases from V and 0 bases from J, with 16 bases between. Germline-derived CDR1 and CDR2 are MNHEY and SMNVEV (reference sequence). The CDR3 sequence: CASSRGGYEANYGYTF. The DNA of the CDR3 is TGTGCCAGCAGTAGGGGGGGCTATGAAGCTAACTATGGCTACACCTTC.

The chain recombines TRBV6-5 with TRBJ1-6; weak D call: TRBD1 (6 bases). Germline assignment: CDR1 MNHEY and CDR2 SVGAGI. V was shortened by 6 bases and J by 10 bases, with 13 bases between the two germline ends. This CDR3 is 13 amino acids long. CDR3 sequence (DNA): TGTGCCAGCAGGGGAGGGGGTGTGTCACCCCTCCACTTT. This codes for CASRGGGVSPLHF.

The genes are TRBV11-2 and TRBJ2-3; tentative D call: TRBD2 (6 bases). V lost 5 bases and J lost 5, with 17 bases in between. CDR3 size: 15 residues. Germline CDR1 and CDR2: SGHAT and FQNNGV. The CDR3 here is CASSAGLTAGDTQYF. In DNA, the CDR3 is TGTGCCAGCAGCGCGGGACTGACGGCCGGAGATACGCAGTATTTT.

This rearrangement joins TRBV6-6 to TRBJ1-2; unclear D gene. V was clipped by 11 bases and J by 2 bases, with 15 bases between them. The CDR3 spans 13 residues. Germline assignment: CDR1 MNHNY and CDR2 SVGAGI (reference sequence). The CDR3 reads CACYTDINYGYTF. CDR3 coding DNA: TGTGCCTGTTACACCGATATAAACTATGGCTACACCTTC.

The CDR3 region has the DNA TGTGCCAGCAGTTACAGGGACTCGGAGCAGTTCTTC. This codes for CASSYRDSEQFF. The rearrangement joins TRBV6-5 to TRBJ2-1; TRBD2 might be the D (6 bases). Trimming shortened V by 2 bases and J by 10 bases, and 9 bases separated the two germline ends. This CDR3 contains 12 residues. Germline V gene sequence: CDR1 MNHEY, CDR2 SVGAGI.

The chain uses TRBV5-4 and TRBJ1-1; 7 nucleotides match TRBD1. This CDR3 is built from 14 residues. The junction had 4 bases not matched to a gene; V was cut back by 1 base and J by 4 bases. The V gene's germline CDR1 is SGHNT and CDR2 YYREEE (reference sequence). CDR3 loop: CASSLSRDSTEAFF. For the CDR3, the DNA is TGTGCCAGCAGCTTGTCCCGGGACAGCACTGAAGCTTTCTTT.

This chain connects TRBV18 to TRBJ2-3; 8 positions agree with TRBD2. The CDR3 is 17 residues long. CDR1 and CDR2 from the germline V gene are KGHSH and LQKENI. The V gene end was trimmed by 6 bases and the J gene end by 2 bases; junction bases not matched to a gene: 13. Here the CDR3 DNA reads TGTGCCAGCTCCCACGACTTTGCGGGAGGACACACAGATACGCAGTATTTT. It encodes CASSHDFAGGHTDTQYF.

This clone turned up a few times. This chain links TRBV6-2 or TRBV6-3 with TRBJ2-5; TRBD1 matches 7 bases. Per germline, CDR1 MNHEY and CDR2 SVGEGT. V shed 6 bases, J shed 4 bases, and the junction held 11 bases outside the gene matches. The CDR3 spans 15 residues. DNA for the CDR3: TGTGCCAGCAGCCGTGAGTTGAGGGGGCGAGAGACCCAGTACTTC. Amino acid sequence: CASSRELRGRETQYF.

Here the CDR3 reads CASSQPLGQGNTEAFF. In DNA form, the CDR3 reads TGTGCCAGCAGTCAGCCCCTGGGACAGGGGAACACTGAAGCTTTCTTT. This chain links TRBV6-6 with TRBJ1-1; TRBD1 matches 9 bases. V lost 5 bases, J lost 1 base, and 8 bases stayed unmatched. Germline assignment: CDR1 MNHNY and CDR2 SVGAGI (reference sequence). This CDR3 region has 16 residues.

The chain uses TRBV9 and TRBJ1-2; possibly TRBD1 for D (5 bases). The V and J ends lost 4 bases and 10 bases respectively, with 20 bases between them. The CDR3 has 14 residues. Germline CDR1 is SGDLS and CDR2 is YYNGEE. DNA for the CDR3: TGTGCCAGCAGCCTACTCGACAGTTCCGGCGACTACACCTTC. This sequence encodes CASSLLDSSGDYTF.

The chain employs TRBV27 and TRBJ2-2; tentative D call: TRBD1 (5 bases). From germline, CDR1 is MNHEY and CDR2 SMNVEV (reference sequence). The V gene lost 3 bases and the J gene lost 4 bases, with 12 bases spanning the gap. The CDR3 extends over 15 amino acids. CDR3 DNA sequence: TGTGCCAGCAGTTTCATAGGGGCCGGCACCGGGGAGCTGTTTTTT. This translates into CASSFIGAGTGELFF.

The rearrangement uses TRBV19 and TRBJ1-1; no reliable D call. Germline CDR1 reads LNHDA; CDR2 reads SQIVND (reference sequence). The CDR3 covers 13 residues. The V end was cut by 3 bases, the J end by 5 bases, with 10 bases between. The CDR3 DNA sequence: TGTGCCAGTAGTATCGGGAAGGGAACTGAAGCTTTCTTT. Residues: CASSIGKGTEAFF.

The chain combines TRBV4-1 with TRBJ1-4; D remains ambiguous. Deletions cut 5 bases from V and 3 bases from J, with 13 bases between. Germline CDR1 and CDR2: MGHRA and YSYEKL. There are 15 residues in the CDR3. The CDR3 spells CASSSTPPANEKLFF. The DNA for the CDR3 is TGCGCCAGCAGCTCGACACCTCCGGCTAATGAAAAACTGTTTTTT.

The chain is built from TRBV19 and TRBJ2-7; 8 bases are a match to TRBD2. Trimming took 4 bases from V and 0 from J; bases not matched to a gene: 2. The CDR3 runs to 14 residues. In germline, CDR1 is LNHDA, CDR2 SQIVND (reference sequence). CDR3 amino acids: CASSSSGASYEQYF. CDR3 DNA: TGTGCCAGTAGTAGTAGCGGGGCCTCCTACGAGCAGTACTTC.

The V gene is TRBV5-1, the J gene TRBJ2-1; the match to TRBD2 covers 10 bases. Trimming took 1 base from V and 10 from J; bases not matched to a gene: 8. Germline CDR1 reads SGHRS; CDR2 reads YFSETQ. This CDR3 has 15 amino acids. The CDR3 is CASSLSAGGPWEQFF. The CDR3 DNA reads TGCGCCAGCAGCTTGTCAGCGGGAGGGCCTTGGGAGCAGTTCTTC.

There are a few counts of this clone. The chain links TRBV5-1 to TRBJ1-1, with 7 bases aligning to TRBD1. CDR3 length equals 15 residues. After removal of 4 bases from V and 3 bases from J, the junction contained 9 bases not matched to a gene. From germline, CDR1 is SGHRS and CDR2 YFSETQ. CDR3 nucleotide sequence: TGCGCCAGCAGCCTCCAGACAGGGCGGGACACTGAAGCTTTCTTT. As protein: CASSLQTGRDTEAFF.

This rearrangement joins TRBV27 to TRBJ2-1, with D maybe TRBD2 (6 bases). V was shortened by 6 bases and J by 6 bases, with 9 bases between the two germline ends. Germline V lookup: CDR1 MNHEY, CDR2 SMNVEV (reference sequence). The CDR3 sequence is 12 residues long. The CDR3 sequence: CASSTGSNEQFF. CDR3 DNA sequence: TGTGCCAGCAGCACCGGGAGCAATGAGCAGTTCTTC.

The V call is TRBV5-8, the J call TRBJ2-7; 9 bases fit TRBD1. CDR1 SGHTS and CDR2 YDEGEE come from the germline V gene. The CDR3 is 16 residues long. Losses at the gene ends were 4 bases for V and 2 bases for J; bases not matched to a gene: 10. The CDR3 is CASSITQGARTYEQYF. DNA of the CDR3: TGTGCCAGCAGCATAACACAGGGGGCGCGGACCTACGAGCAGTACTTC.

V and J are TRBV18 and TRBJ2-1; 10 bases line up with TRBD2. There are 15 residues in the CDR3. Germline V gene lookup returns CDR1 KGHSH and CDR2 LQKENI. With 5 bases clipped from V and 4 bases from J, the junction kept 5 bases outside the gene matches. The CDR3 sequence is CASSYGLAEYNEQFF. The DNA for the CDR3 is TGTGCCAGCTCATATGGACTAGCGGAGTACAATGAGCAGTTCTTC.